This passage covers 24 T cell receptor beta chains from one sample sequenced in a study of blood T cell repertoires in COVID-19 (TCRdb year 2020). The receptor library was made with the immunoSEQ multiplex PCR assay. The table comes from immuneACCESS by way of TCRdb, which keeps in-frame sequences with V and J called. Part of the clones is missing from these tables; in studies checked, under half for an unresolved V gene and the rest for unknown reasons. The sample table holds approximately 210,000 clones, of which 84% were seen once. Roughly 5.3% of the sample is taken by the ten largest. Sequenced input: peripheral blood. All receptors derive from a woman in her 70s with active or convalescent COVID-19.

This clone was picked up a small number of times. This chain links TRBV3-1 (or the pseudogene TRBV3-2) with TRBJ1-5; 7 nucleotides match TRBD1. This CDR3 region has 15 residues. CDR1 is LGHDT and CDR2 is YNNKEL in the germline V gene (reference sequence). The J segment lost 6 bases and the V segment lost 0 bases, leaving 5 bases of the junction unmatched. The CDR3 region has the DNA TGTGCCAGCAGCCAAGATCACAGGGGCGGTCAGCCCCAGCATTTT. Encoded protein: CASSQDHRGGQPQHF.

The chain employs TRBV3-1 (or the pseudogene TRBV3-2) and TRBJ2-7, with 9 bases aligning to TRBD2. The J segment lost 3 bases and the V segment lost 1 base, leaving 4 bases of the junction unmatched. Germline values: CDR1 LGHDT, CDR2 YNNKEL (reference sequence). The CDR3 runs to 15 residues. DNA for the CDR3: TGTGCCAGCAGCCAAGCGCATAGCGGGAGCTACGAGCAGTACTTC. Its translation is CASSQAHSGSYEQYF.

The rearrangement uses TRBV2 and TRBJ2-7; the D is unclear. Germline CDR1 and CDR2: SNHLY and FYNNEI. CDR3 length: 10 amino acids. V was pared by 5 bases and J by 6 bases, with 5 bases between. The CDR3, as DNA: TGTGCCAGCAGTCGCGCCGAGCAGTACTTC. It codes for CASSRAEQYF.

CDR3 protein: CASSLDRVGTQYF. CDR3 in DNA: TGCGCCAGCAGCTTAGACAGGGTAGGGACCCAGTACTTC. The V gene is TRBV5-1, the J gene TRBJ2-5, with TRBD1 identical over 7 bases. CDR1 is SGHRS, CDR2 YFSETQ, per germline. The length of the CDR3 is 13 residues. V lost 2 bases, J lost 7 bases, and 5 bases stayed unmatched.

This clone has only one observation. The rearrangement joins TRBV2 to TRBJ2-2; a possible D gene is TRBD1 (6 bases). The CDR3 extends over 13 amino acids. Trimming took 10 bases from V and 4 from J, leaving 13 bases between them. The germline CDR1 and CDR2 sequences are SNHLY and FYNNEI. CDR3 loop: CATTGRPTGELFF. The CDR3, as DNA: TGTGCCACCACAGGGCGTCCCACCGGGGAGCTGTTTTTT.

The DNA for the CDR3 is TGCAGCGTTGTAGCCCCACTTTCCGGGACTATAAAAAGGTTCTTC. This gives the protein CSVVAPLSGTIKRFF. The chain employs TRBV29-1 and TRBJ2-1, with 7 bases matching TRBD2. V shed 4 bases and J 15 bases; nucleotides not matched to a gene: 21. Germline values: CDR1 SQVTM, CDR2 ANQGSEA. The CDR3 extends over 15 amino acids.

The chain uses TRBV5-1 and TRBJ2-2, with D tentatively TRBD2 (6 bases). Germline lookup yields CDR1 SGHRS and CDR2 YFSETQ. The germline V and J ends were trimmed by 5 bases and 7 bases, with 18 bases remaining between them. This CDR3 spans 15 amino acids. In nucleotides, the CDR3 is TGCGCCAGCAGTCTGGACTGGCGGGACGGCGGGGAGCTGTTTTTT. Translating it yields CASSLDWRDGGELFF.

This chain joins TRBV11-2 and TRBJ2-7; 12 bases map to TRBD1. CDR1 SGHAT and CDR2 FQNNGV come from the germline V gene. V shed 8 bases and J 6 bases; nucleotides not matched to a gene: 14. The CDR3 covers 16 residues. The CDR3 region has the DNA TGTGCCAGCCGTTACCTAGGGACAGGGGGCGTCTCCGAGCAGTACTTC. This translates into CASRYLGTGGVSEQYF.

This clone was counted a few times. This sequence joins TRBV15 and TRBJ1-2; D is unclear. CDR1 LNHNV and CDR2 YYDKDF come from the germline V gene (reference sequence). The ends were cut back, 4 bases at V and 1 base at J, with 10 bases in the middle. This CDR3 is 14 amino acids long. The CDR3 region is CATSKDRGNYGYTF. CDR3 DNA sequence: TGTGCCACCAGCAAAGACCGGGGTAACTATGGCTACACCTTC.

This chain joins TRBV27 and TRBJ2-1, with 10 bases matching TRBD2. The CDR3 contains 15 residues. Germline CDR1 reads MNHEY; CDR2 reads SMNVEV (reference sequence). V was pared by 6 bases and J by 3 bases, with 5 bases of the junction left unmatched. CDR3: CASRPSGRVYNEQFF. In nucleotides, the CDR3 is TGTGCCAGCAGACCGAGCGGGAGGGTCTACAATGAGCAGTTCTTC.

The V gene is TRBV28, the J gene TRBJ2-3; TRBD2 agrees at 13 bases. The CDR3 is 17 amino acids. V lost 5 bases, J lost 5 bases, and 10 bases stayed unmatched. Per germline, CDR1 MDHEN and CDR2 SYDVKM. The CDR3 sequence is CASSMQGLAGSLDTQYF. The DNA for the CDR3 is TGTGCCAGCAGTATGCAGGGACTAGCGGGATCATTAGATACGCAGTATTTT.

This clone was recorded once. The chain joins TRBV7-9 to TRBJ1-1; D might be TRBD1 (5 bases). Trimming took off 1 base at V and 7 bases at J, with 13 bases between the two ends. The CDR3 contains 14 residues. Germline CDR1 is SEHNR and CDR2 is FQNEAQ (reference sequence). The DNA for the CDR3 is TGTGCCAGCAGCTTAGAGATCCGACAGCTTGAAGCTTTCTTT. It is translated as CASSLEIRQLEAFF.

The rearrangement links TRBV6-2 or TRBV6-3 to TRBJ2-1; 10 bases fit TRBD2. J gave up 7 bases and V 0 bases, and 6 bases lay outside the gene matches. The CDR3 is 16 residues long. In germline, CDR1 is MNHEY, CDR2 SVGEGT. The CDR3 loop is CASSYSLAGVGNEQFF. The CDR3, as DNA: TGTGCCAGCAGTTACTCTCTAGCGGGAGTTGGAAATGAGCAGTTCTTC.

This clone was recorded once. The rearrangement joins TRBV28 to TRBJ2-7; 9 nucleotides line up with TRBD1. There are 16 residues in the CDR3. Unmatched junction bases numbered 15, after V lost 10 bases and J lost 2 bases. Per germline, CDR1 MDHEN and CDR2 SYDVKM. CDR3 loop: CATSGTGSLNPYEQYF. The CDR3 coding sequence is TGTGCCACCTCCGGGACAGGGAGTTTAAATCCCTACGAGCAGTACTTC. Complete variable domain (other parts from reference TRBV28 and TRBJ2-7): DVKVTQSSRYLVKRTGEKVFLECVQDMDHENMFWYRQDPGLGLRLIYFSYDVKMKEKGDIPEGYSVSREKKERFSLILESASTNQTSMYLCATSGTGSLNPYEQYFGPGTRLTVT.

This chain joins TRBV13 and TRBJ2-2; 8 positions agree with TRBD2. Germline V gene lookup returns CDR1 PRHDT and CDR2 FYEKMQ (reference sequence). With 6 bases clipped from V and 7 bases from J, the junction kept 7 bases outside the gene matches. CDR3 length: 14 amino acids. CDR3: CASRAGGRGGELFF. The CDR3 region has the DNA TGTGCCAGCAGGGCGGGGGGCCGCGGCGGGGAGCTGTTTTTT.

This rearrangement joins TRBV11-3 to TRBJ1-1; 7 nucleotides line up with TRBD1. CDR1 is SGHNT and CDR2 is YENEEA in the germline V gene. V lost 3 bases to trimming and J lost 0 bases; unmatched junction nucleotides: 13. The CDR3 consists of 18 residues. CDR3 coding DNA: TGTGCCAGCAGCTTTTGCTGGGTAAACAGGGGCCTGAACACTGAAGCTTTCTTT. It codes for CASSFCWVNRGLNTEAFF. Full variable domain (rest looked up from reference TRBV11-3 and TRBJ1-1): EAGVVQSPRYKIIEKKQPVAFWCNPISGHNTLYWYLQNLGQGPELLIRYENEEAVDDSQLPKDRFSAERLKGVDSTLKIQPAELGDSAVYLCASSFCWVNRGLNTEAFFGQGTRLTVV.

V is TRBV12-3 or TRBV12-4 and J is TRBJ2-1, with D perhaps TRBD2 (5 bases). The CDR3 contains 12 residues. The V end was cut by 5 bases, the J end by 14 bases, with 16 bases between. The CDR3 DNA follows: TGTGCCAGCAGTGAACGGACGGGGAAGGAGTTCTTC. It is translated as CASSERTGKEFF.

V and J are TRBV9 and TRBJ2-5; perhaps TRBD1 as D (7 bases). With 4 bases removed from V and 6 bases from J, the gap between germline ends came to 19 bases. This CDR3 spans 15 amino acids. From germline, CDR1 is SGDLS and CDR2 YYNGEE. The CDR3 loop reads CASSPLRGRDQTQYF. CDR3 nucleotides: TGTGCCAGCAGCCCGTTGAGGGGGCGGGACCAGACCCAGTACTTC.

The chain joins TRBV29-1 to TRBJ2-4; perhaps TRBD1 as D (5 bases). Germline loops: CDR1 SQVTM, CDR2 ANQGSEA. Between the trimmed V and J ends, which lost 2 bases and 0 bases, there was a span of 11 bases. The CDR3 length is 15 residues. CDR3 bases: TGCAGCGTTGAAAGGGGCAGAGGAGCCAAAAACATTCAGTACTTC. This codes for CSVERGRGAKNIQYF.

The V gene is TRBV5-4, the J gene TRBJ2-1; possibly TRBD2 for D (6 bases). The germline V gene encodes CDR1 SGHNT and CDR2 YYREEE (reference sequence). The V end lost 2 bases, the J end lost 9 bases, and 18 bases lay between the germline ends. This CDR3 is 15 amino acids long. The CDR3 loop is CASSFLAGRSTEQFF. The CDR3 nucleotides read TGTGCCAGCAGCTTCCTAGCCGGGAGATCGACTGAGCAGTTCTTC.

This clone was recorded at least ten times. This chain uses TRBV28 with TRBJ2-4, with 9 nucleotides matching TRBD1. V shed 3 bases, J shed 1 base, and the junction held 7 bases outside the gene matches. The CDR3 spans 17 residues. Germline CDR1 is MDHEN and CDR2 is SYDVKM. The CDR3 loop is CASSFRDRGAAKNIQYF. The CDR3 DNA sequence: TGTGCCAGCAGTTTCCGCGACAGGGGGGCGGCCAAAAACATTCAGTACTTC.

The J gene is TRBJ1-2, the V gene TRBV5-1; 12 nucleotides align to TRBD1. V gave up 0 bases and J gave up 10 bases; unmatched junction bases: 7. Germline CDR1 SGHRS, CDR2 YFSETQ. This CDR3 has 15 amino acids. The CDR3 DNA is TGCGCCAGCAGCTTGGGAGGCGGGACAGGGGGCGACTACACCTTC. This encodes CASSLGGGTGGDYTF.

The chain couples TRBV9 to TRBJ2-5, with D possibly TRBD1 on 6 matching bases. Per the germline V gene, CDR1 is SGDLS and CDR2 is YYNGEE. Trimming shortened V by 4 bases and J by 4 bases, and 14 bases separated the two germline ends. The CDR3 consists of 14 residues. As DNA, the CDR3 is TGTGCCAGCAGCTCCCGACAGGTGGGAGAGACCCAGTACTTC. This gives the protein CASSSRQVGETQYF.

V and J are TRBV7-9 and TRBJ1-6; 9 bases map to TRBD1. V dropped 5 bases and J dropped 9; count of bases not matched to a gene: 5. The CDR3 sequence is 14 residues long. CDR1 is SEHNR, CDR2 FQNEAQ, per germline (reference sequence). The DNA of the CDR3 is TGTGCCAGCAGCCTACAGGGGGCTGGTTCACCCCTCCACTTT. This gives the protein CASSLQGAGSPLHF. The variable domain in full, completed from reference TRBV7-9 and TRBJ1-6, reads DTGVSQNPRHKITKRGQNVTFRCDPISEHNRLYWYRQTLGQGPEFLTYFQNEAQLEKSRLLSDRFSAERPKGSFSTLEIQRTEQGDSAMYLCASSLQGAGSPLHFGNGTRLTVT.